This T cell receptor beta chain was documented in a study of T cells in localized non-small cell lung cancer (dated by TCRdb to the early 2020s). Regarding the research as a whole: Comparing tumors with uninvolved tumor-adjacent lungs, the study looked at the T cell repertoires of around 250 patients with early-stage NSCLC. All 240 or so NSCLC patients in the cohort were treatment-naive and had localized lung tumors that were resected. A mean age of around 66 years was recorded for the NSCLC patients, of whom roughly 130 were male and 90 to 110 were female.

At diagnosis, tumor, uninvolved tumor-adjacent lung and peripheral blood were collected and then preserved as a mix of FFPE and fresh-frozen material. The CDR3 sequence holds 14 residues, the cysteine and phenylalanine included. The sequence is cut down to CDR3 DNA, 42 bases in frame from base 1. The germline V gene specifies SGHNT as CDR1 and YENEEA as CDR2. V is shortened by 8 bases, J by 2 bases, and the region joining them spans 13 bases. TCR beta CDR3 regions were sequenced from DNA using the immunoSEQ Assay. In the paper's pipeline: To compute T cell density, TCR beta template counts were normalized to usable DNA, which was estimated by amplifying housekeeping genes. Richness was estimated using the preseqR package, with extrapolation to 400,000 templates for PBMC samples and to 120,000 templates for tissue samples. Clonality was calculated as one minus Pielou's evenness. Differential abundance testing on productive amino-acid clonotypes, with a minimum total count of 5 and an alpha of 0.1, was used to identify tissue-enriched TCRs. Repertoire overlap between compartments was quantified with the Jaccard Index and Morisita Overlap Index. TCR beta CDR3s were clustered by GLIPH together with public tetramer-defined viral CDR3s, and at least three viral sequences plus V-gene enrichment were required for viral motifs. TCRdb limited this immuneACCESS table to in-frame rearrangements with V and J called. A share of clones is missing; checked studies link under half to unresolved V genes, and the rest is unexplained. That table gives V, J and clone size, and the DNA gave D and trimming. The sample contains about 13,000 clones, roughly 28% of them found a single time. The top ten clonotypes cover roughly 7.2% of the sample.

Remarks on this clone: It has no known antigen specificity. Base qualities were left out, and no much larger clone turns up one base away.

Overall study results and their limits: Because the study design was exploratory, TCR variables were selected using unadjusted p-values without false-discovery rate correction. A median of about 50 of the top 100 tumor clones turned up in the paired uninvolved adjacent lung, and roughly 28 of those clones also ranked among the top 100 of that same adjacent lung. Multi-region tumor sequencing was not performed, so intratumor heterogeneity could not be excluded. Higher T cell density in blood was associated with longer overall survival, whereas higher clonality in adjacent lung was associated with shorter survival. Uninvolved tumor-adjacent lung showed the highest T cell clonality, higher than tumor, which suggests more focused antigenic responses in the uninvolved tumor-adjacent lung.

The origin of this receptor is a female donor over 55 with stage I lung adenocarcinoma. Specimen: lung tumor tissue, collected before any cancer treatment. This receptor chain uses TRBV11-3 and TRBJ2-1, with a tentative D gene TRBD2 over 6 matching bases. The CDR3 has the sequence CASAPAGPYNEQFF. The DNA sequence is TGTGCCAGCGCCCCCGCGGGACCCTACAATGAGCAGTTCTTC.